This T cell receptor (beta chain) was sequenced for a study of Graves' ophthalmopathy and Graves' hyperthyroidism. Overall study: Hyperthyroidism was classified as stable if no ophthalmopathy occurred within 18 months of follow-up.

Hyperthyroidism patients were newly diagnosed, ill under 2 months, and aged 18 to 65 years. Transcripts of RNA were the source for amplifying TCR beta CDR3 regions. First-round RT-PCR employed HTBI primers, with a second-round multiplex PCR after it. MiXCR was run by TCRdb on the multiplex PCR reads, yielding one entry per CDR3 protein. The table lists 900,000 to 1,200,000 distinct CDR3 sequences, roughly 35% of them singletons. This clonotype was detected ten times or more. The clonotype comes from an adult man with Graves' hyperthyroidism. Sequenced material: peripheral blood or thyroid tissue (not recorded which).

The CDR3 DNA is TGTGCCAGCAGTTTGAGCAGGGGGCTAGAGACCCAGTACTTC. It specifies CASSLSRGLETQYF. This sequence joins TRBV12-3 or TRBV12-4 and TRBJ2-5; TRBD1 matches at 8 bases. The V gene end was trimmed by 3 bases and the J gene end by 4 bases; junction bases not matched to a gene: 4. CDR3 length: 14 amino acids.